These T cell receptor beta chains were read from a single sample in a study of post-analysis software for immune sequencing data. TCRdb ran MiXCR on the PCR reads and lists one entry per CDR3 protein. The repertoire has hundreds of thousands of distinct CDR3 sequences, approximately 39% of them found once; the top ten carry 7.6%. The specimen was blood. These receptors came from a girl aged 2 to 9 with multiple sclerosis. Both conserved end residues are part of each CDR3. The order of the fields is clone size, V gene, D gene, J gene, CDR3 DNA, CDR3 protein. A D gene is named only where the DNA matches it firmly. The size entry is marked missing in some rows and otherwise reads once, few, many or a size class.

medium-sized	TRBV27	NA	TRBJ2-7	TGTGCCAGCAGTTTATCATCCGGGGGCTACGAGCAGTACTTC	CASSLSSGGYEQYF
many	TRBV5-1	NA	TRBJ2-1	TGCGCCAGCAGCTTGACAGGGTCCTACAATGAGCAGTTCTTC	CASSLTGSYNEQFF
NA	TRBV20-1	TRBD1	TRBJ2-7	TGCAGTGCTGGCAGGGGGCGCTTCTACGAGCAGTACTTC	CSAGRGRFYEQYF
NA	TRBV4-2	TRBD1	TRBJ1-2	TGTGCCAGCAGCCAAGATATAGGGACACAGGGGCGCTTGCATGGCTACACCTTC	CASSQDIGTQGRLHGYTF
few	TRBV6-5	NA	TRBJ2-5	TGTGCCAGCAGTTACTTCGCCCAAGAGACCCAGTACTTC	CASSYFAQETQYF
NA	TRBV12-3/TRBV12-4	TRBD2	TRBJ2-1	TGTGCCAGCACCCTAAGCGGGACCTACAATGAGCAGTTCTTC	CASTLSGTYNEQFF
few	TRBV20-1	TRBD2	TRBJ2-7	TGCAGTGCTAGAGATTATGTAGCGGGGGCCCTCTACGAGCAGTACTTC	CSARDYVAGALYEQYF
NA	TRBV20-1	TRBD2	TRBJ2-3	TGCAGTGCTAGAGATTCGCGGGAGTACACAGATACGCAGTATTTT	CSARDSREYTDTQYF
NA	TRBV5-1	TRBD1	TRBJ1-6	TGCGCCAGCAGCGGCGGGACAGCCCAGTCGACTAATTCACCCCTCCACTTT	CASSGGTAQSTNSPLHF
NA	TRBV3-1	NA	TRBJ1-2	TGTGCCAGCAGCCCGTCCGGGGGCGGTGGCTACACCTTC	CASSPSGGGGYTF
few	TRBV6-2/TRBV6-3	NA	TRBJ2-1	TGTGCCGTGAGAGGGGGGGAGAACAATGAGCAGTTCTTC	CAVRGGENNEQFF
NA	TRBV7-3	NA	TRBJ2-2	TGTGCCAGCAGCTTAACCCCCGGACAGACCACCGGGGAGCTGTTTTTT	CASSLTPGQTTGELFF
NA	TRBV5-1	TRBD2	TRBJ2-1	TGCGCCAGCAGCTTAGGCGGGAGGGCCCTCAATGAGCAGTTCTTC	CASSLGGRALNEQFF
NA	TRBV4-3	TRBD1	TRBJ2-5	TGCGCCAGCAGCGCCGACAGGGGGAACAAAGAGACCCAGTACTTC	CASSADRGNKETQYF
few	TRBV9	NA	TRBJ2-7	TGTGCCAGCAGCGTGGCTGTAGGTCCCTACGAGCAGTACTTC	CASSVAVGPYEQYF
NA	TRBV30	TRBD1	TRBJ2-4	TGTGCCTGGAGATCAGGGACAGGCAAAAACATTCAGTACTTC	CAWRSGTGKNIQYF
NA	TRBV7-2	TRBD1	TRBJ1-5	TGTGCCAGCAGGGAGCAGGGGGGCAATCAGCCCCAGCATTTT	CASREQGGNQPQHF
NA	TRBV10-3	NA	TRBJ2-5	TGTGCCATCCTCGCAGGGAAAGGGGCGGGGGAGACCCAGTACTTC	CAILAGKGAGETQYF
NA	TRBV7-9	TRBD2	TRBJ2-7	TGTGCCAGCAGCTTAGTTTCGTGGGAGGGGAACTACGAGCAGTACTTC	CASSLVSWEGNYEQYF
NA	TRBV20-1	NA	TRBJ1-2	TGCAGTGCTAATAGAAGACCTGGCTACACCTTC	CSANRRPGYTF
NA	TRBV5-4	NA	TRBJ2-2	TGTGCCAGCAGCTTACTGACAATGAACACCGGGGAGCTGTTTTTT	CASSLLTMNTGELFF
few	TRBV10-3	NA	TRBJ2-3	TGTGCCATCAGTGAGAGGGAAGGAGGGGACACGCAGTATTTT	CAISEREGGDTQYF
few	TRBV29-1	NA	TRBJ2-7	TGCAGCGTTCTAGTGTCCGAGACCTACGAGCAGTACTTC	CSVLVSETYEQYF
few	TRBV14	TRBD2	TRBJ2-7	TGTGCCAGCAGCCGGGCTAGCGGGGCCTACGAGCAGTACTTC	CASSRASGAYEQYF
NA	TRBV29-1	NA	TRBJ2-1	TGCAGCGTTATAGGTGGGGAGCAGTTCTTC	CSVIGGEQFF
NA	TRBV12-5	NA	TRBJ2-1	TGTGCTAGTGGTTTGGGCGACTCCGTCTACAATGAGCAGTTCTTC	CASGLGDSVYNEQFF
NA	TRBV5-1	NA	TRBJ1-5	TGCGCCAGCAGCCCCGACGGCTCTAATCGGCCCCAGCATTTT	CASSPDGSNRPQHF
NA	TRBV27	NA	TRBJ1-4	TGTGCCAGCAGCCCGATTGAGGGGTATGAAAAACTGTTTTTT	CASSPIEGYEKLFF
NA	TRBV5-1	TRBD1	TRBJ2-1	TGCACCAGCAGCTTGTGGGGGACAGGGGGCGAGATTGATGAGCAGTTCTTC	CTSSLWGTGGEIDEQFF
NA	TRBV7-3	TRBD1	TRBJ2-2	TGTGCCAGCAGCGCGCGACAGGGGGCCGGCACCGGGGAGCTGTTTTTT	CASSARQGAGTGELFF
once	TRBV20-1	NA	TRBJ1-1	TGCAGTGCAAAACCAGCGGGGGGCTCTGAAGCTTTCTTT	CSAKPAGGSEAFF
NA	TRBV20-1	NA	TRBJ1-6	TGCAGTGTTGGGGTAGAAACCCTCCACTTT	CSVGVETLHF
NA	TRBV6-8	NA	TRBJ2-3	TGTGCCGGGCGACCAGACACATTCAACTACACAGATACGCAGTATTTT	CAGRPDTFNYTDTQYF
NA	TRBV5-5	NA	TRBJ2-7	TGTGCCAGCAGCTGGTCTTTTGGACAGTCCTACGAGCAGTACTTC	CASSWSFGQSYEQYF
NA	TRBV20-1	NA	TRBJ2-1	TGCAGTGCTAGAGATCGGGGTCTCCGTAATGAGCAGTTCTTC	CSARDRGLRNEQFF
few	TRBV5-5	NA	TRBJ1-2	TGTGCCAGCAGCTTGCCATACCAGGGAGCTAACTATGGCTACACCTTC	CASSLPYQGANYGYTF
NA	TRBV4-1	NA	TRBJ2-3	TGCGCCAGCAGGCCGGGACACCCAGAACCAGATACGCAGTATTTT	CASRPGHPEPDTQYF
few	TRBV6-2/TRBV6-3	TRBD2	TRBJ2-3	TGTGCCAGCAGCTCCGGGACTAGCATTACAGATACGCAGTATTTT	CASSSGTSITDTQYF
NA	TRBV20-1	TRBD1	TRBJ2-7	TGCAGTGCTACCACGGACAGGGAGAACTACGAGCAGTACTTC	CSATTDRENYEQYF
NA	TRBV6-6	NA	TRBJ2-7	TGTGCCAGCTGTTACGCGTACGACGGATACTACGAGCAGTACTTC	CASCYAYDGYYEQYF
few	TRBV28	NA	TRBJ2-5	TGTGCCAGCTGCGGACAGCAAGAGACCCAGTACTTC	CASCGQQETQYF
NA	TRBV7-2	NA	TRBJ2-7	TGTGCCAGCAGCACAGCCGGGGCCCCCGAGCCCTACGAGCAGTACTTC	CASSTAGAPEPYEQYF
NA	TRBV5-1	TRBD1	TRBJ2-7	TGCGCCAGCGCGCTCGGGACAGCCTACGAGCAGTACTTC	CASALGTAYEQYF
NA	TRBV5-1	NA	TRBJ1-2	TGCGCCAGCAGCTTGGGAGACAATGGCTACACCTTC	CASSLGDNGYTF
NA	TRBV29-1	TRBD2	TRBJ2-1	TGCAGCGTTCTCCGACCCCTAGCGGGAGGACTCGGTGAGCAGTTCTTC	CSVLRPLAGGLGEQFF
NA	TRBV5-1	NA	TRBJ1-1	TGCGCCAGCAGCTCCCGGGACAAGGGTATGAACACTGAAGCTTTCTTT	CASSSRDKGMNTEAFF
few	TRBV12-3/TRBV12-4	NA	TRBJ2-7	TGTGCCAGCAGTTTGGGGTTAAGGGGCAAGTACTTC	CASSLGLRGKYF
few	TRBV7-2	NA	TRBJ2-1	TGTGCCAGCAGCTTTGGGGAGAATGAGCAGTTCTTC	CASSFGENEQFF
NA	TRBV7-6	TRBD1	TRBJ2-3	TGTGCCAGCAGCTTAATGGGAAACAGGGGGCCCACAGATACGCAGTATTTT	CASSLMGNRGPTDTQYF
NA	TRBV20-1	TRBD2	TRBJ2-1	TGCAGTGCTTGTAGGCTAGCGGATCTGAATGAGCAGTTCTTC	CSACRLADLNEQFF